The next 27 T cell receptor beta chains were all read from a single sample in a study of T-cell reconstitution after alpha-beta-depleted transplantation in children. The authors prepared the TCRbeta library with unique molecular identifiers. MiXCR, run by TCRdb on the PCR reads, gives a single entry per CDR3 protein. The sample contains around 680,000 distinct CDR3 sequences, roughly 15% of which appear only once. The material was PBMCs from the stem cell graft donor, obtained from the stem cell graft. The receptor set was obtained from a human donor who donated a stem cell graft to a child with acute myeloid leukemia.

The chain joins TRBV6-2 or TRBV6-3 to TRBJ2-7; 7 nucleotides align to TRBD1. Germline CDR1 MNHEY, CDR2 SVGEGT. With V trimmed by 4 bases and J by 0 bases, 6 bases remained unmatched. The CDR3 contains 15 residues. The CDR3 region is CASSFDRASSYEQYF. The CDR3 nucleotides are TGTGCCAGCAGTTTCGACAGGGCAAGCTCCTACGAGCAGTACTTC.

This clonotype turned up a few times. CDR3 in DNA: TGCAGCGCAGCGCTCCGGGACCCTGGATTTAGCACAGATACGCAGTATTTT. Translating it yields CSAALRDPGFSTDTQYF. The chain joins TRBV29-1 to TRBJ2-3; the D gene could be TRBD1 or TRBD2 (5 bases each). Trimming removed 7 bases from V and 0 bases from J, with 23 bases in between. CDR3 length: 17 residues. The germline V gene encodes CDR1 SQVTM and CDR2 ANQGSEA.

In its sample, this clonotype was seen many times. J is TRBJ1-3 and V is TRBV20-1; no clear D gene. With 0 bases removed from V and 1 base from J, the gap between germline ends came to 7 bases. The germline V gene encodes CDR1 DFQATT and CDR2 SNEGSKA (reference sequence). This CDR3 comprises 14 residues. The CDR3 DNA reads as TGCAGTGCTAGAGACCAGGCTTCTGGAAACACCATATATTTT. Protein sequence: CSARDQASGNTIYF.

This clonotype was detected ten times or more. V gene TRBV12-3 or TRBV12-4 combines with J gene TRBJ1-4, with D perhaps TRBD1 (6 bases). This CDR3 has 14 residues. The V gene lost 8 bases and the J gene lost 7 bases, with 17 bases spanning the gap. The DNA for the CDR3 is TGTGCCAGCGGAGGACAGCGTGTATCTGAAAAACTGTTTTTT. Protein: CASGGQRVSEKLFF.

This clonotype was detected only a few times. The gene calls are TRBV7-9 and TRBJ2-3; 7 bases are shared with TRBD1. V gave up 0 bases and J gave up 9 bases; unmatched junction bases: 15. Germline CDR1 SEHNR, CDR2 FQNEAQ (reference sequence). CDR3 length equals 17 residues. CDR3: CASSLAQDRTRYLTQYF. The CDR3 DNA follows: TGTGCCAGCAGCTTAGCGCAGGACAGGACTCGCTACCTAACGCAGTATTTT.

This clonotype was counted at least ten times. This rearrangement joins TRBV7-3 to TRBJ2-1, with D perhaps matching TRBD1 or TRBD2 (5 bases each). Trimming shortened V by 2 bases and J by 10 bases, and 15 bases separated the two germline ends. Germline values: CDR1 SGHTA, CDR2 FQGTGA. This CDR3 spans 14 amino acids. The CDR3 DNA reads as TGTGCCAGCAGCTTAGGGACGGTACCGAAAGAGCAGTTCTTC. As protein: CASSLGTVPKEQFF.

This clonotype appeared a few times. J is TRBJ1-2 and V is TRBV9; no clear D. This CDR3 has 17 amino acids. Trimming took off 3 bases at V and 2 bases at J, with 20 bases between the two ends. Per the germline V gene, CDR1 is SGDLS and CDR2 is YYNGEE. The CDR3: CASSGSPEEGANYGYTF. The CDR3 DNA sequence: TGTGCCAGCAGCGGTAGCCCCGAGGAGGGCGCGAACTATGGCTACACCTTC.

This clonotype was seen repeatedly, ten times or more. Written as DNA, the CDR3 is TGCAGTGCTAAGCTAGTCTTGGGCAATGAGCAGTTCTTC. Its translation: CSAKLVLGNEQFF. The V and J genes are TRBV20-1 and TRBJ2-1, with unresolved D. V was cut by 4 bases and J by 6 bases, with 13 bases left in between. The germline CDR1 and CDR2 sequences are DFQATT and SNEGSKA (reference sequence). The CDR3 length is 13 residues.

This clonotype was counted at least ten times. This CDR3 reads CAIKQRMNTEAFF. The CDR3 nucleotides are TGTGCCATTAAACAGAGGATGAACACTGAAGCTTTCTTT. This rearrangement joins TRBV6-1 to TRBJ1-1; D not resolved. Looked up from germline, CDR1 is MNHNS and CDR2 is SASEGT. V was trimmed by 10 bases and J by 0 bases, leaving 12 bases between them. There are 13 residues in the CDR3.

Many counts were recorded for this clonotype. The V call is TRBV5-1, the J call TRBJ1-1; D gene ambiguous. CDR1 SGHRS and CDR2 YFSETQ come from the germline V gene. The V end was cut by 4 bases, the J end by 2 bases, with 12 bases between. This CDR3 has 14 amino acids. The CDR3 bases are TGCGCCAGCAGCGAGGACGCGGCCAACACTGAAGCTTTCTTT. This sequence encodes CASSEDAANTEAFF.

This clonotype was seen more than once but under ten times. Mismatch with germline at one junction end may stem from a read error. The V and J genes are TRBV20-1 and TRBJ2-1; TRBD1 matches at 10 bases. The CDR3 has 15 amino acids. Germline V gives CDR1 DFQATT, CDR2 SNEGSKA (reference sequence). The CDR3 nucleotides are TGCTGTGCTAGAGATCCGAGACAGGGGGCTTTAGAGCAGTTCTTC. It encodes CCARDPRQGALEQFF.

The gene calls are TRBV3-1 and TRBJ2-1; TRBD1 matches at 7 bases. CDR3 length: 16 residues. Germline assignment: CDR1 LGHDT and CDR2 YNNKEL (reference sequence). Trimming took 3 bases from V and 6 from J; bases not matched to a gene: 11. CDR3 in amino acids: CASSQTKGARSNEQFF. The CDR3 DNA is TGTGCCAGCAGCCAGACTAAGGGGGCGAGAAGCAATGAGCAGTTCTTC.

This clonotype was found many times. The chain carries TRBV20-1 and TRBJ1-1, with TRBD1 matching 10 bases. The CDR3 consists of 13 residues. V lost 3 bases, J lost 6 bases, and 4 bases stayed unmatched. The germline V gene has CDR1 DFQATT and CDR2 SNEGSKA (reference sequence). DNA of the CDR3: TGCAGTGCTAGGGGACAGGGGTTTCCTGAAGCTTTCTTT. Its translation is CSARGQGFPEAFF.

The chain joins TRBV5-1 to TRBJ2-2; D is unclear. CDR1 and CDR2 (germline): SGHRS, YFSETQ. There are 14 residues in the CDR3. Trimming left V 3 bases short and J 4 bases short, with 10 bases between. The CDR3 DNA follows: TGCGCCAGCAGCTCCTATTCTGGCACCGGGGAGCTGTTTTTT. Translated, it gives CASSSYSGTGELFF.

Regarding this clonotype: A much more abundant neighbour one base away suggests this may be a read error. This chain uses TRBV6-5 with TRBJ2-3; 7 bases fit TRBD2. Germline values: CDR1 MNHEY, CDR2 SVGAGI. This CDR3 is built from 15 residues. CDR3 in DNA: TGTGCCAGCACTTACTTGGGGGGGGACACAGATACGCAGTATTTT. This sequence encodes CASTYLGGDTDTQYF.

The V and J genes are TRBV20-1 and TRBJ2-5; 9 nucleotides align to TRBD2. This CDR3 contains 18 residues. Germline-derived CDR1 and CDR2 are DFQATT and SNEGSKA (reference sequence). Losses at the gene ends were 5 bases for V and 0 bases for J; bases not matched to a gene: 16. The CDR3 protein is CSASLPGAGGLYQETQYF. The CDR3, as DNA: TGCAGTGCTTCTCTCCCGGGGGCGGGGGGGCTGTACCAAGAGACCCAGTACTTC.

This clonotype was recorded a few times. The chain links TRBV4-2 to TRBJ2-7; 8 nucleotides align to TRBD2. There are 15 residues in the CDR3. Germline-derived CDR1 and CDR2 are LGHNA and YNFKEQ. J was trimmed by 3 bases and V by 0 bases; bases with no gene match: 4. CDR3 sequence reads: CASSQDSGTYYEQYV. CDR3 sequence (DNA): TGTGCCAGCAGCCAAGATAGCGGGACTTACTACGAGCAGTACGTC.

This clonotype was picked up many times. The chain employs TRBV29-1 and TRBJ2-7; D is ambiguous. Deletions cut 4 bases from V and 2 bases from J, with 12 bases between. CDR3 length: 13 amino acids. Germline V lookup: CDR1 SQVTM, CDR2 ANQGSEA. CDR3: CSVGFSGAYEQYF. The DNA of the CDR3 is TGCAGCGTTGGATTCAGTGGAGCCTACGAGCAGTACTTC.

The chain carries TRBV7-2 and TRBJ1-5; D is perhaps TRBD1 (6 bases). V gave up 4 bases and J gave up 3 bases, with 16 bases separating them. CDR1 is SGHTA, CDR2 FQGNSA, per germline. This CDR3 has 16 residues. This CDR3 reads CASSSNTGIINQPQHF. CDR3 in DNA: TGTGCCAGCAGCTCCAATACAGGGATAATCAATCAGCCCCAGCATTTT.

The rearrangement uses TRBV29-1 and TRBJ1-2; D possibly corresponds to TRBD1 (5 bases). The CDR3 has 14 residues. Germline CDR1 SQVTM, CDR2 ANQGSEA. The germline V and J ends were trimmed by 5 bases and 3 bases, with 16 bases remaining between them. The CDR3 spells CSVSPRQSYYGYTF. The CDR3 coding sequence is TGCAGCGTTTCCCCACGACAGAGCTACTATGGCTACACCTTC.

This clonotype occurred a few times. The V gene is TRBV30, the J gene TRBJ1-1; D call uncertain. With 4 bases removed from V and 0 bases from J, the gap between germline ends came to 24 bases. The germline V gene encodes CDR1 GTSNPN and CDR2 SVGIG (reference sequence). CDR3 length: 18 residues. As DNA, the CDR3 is TGTGCCTGGAACCGTGGGAGATGGTCCACCTCTATGAACACTGAAGCTTTCTTT. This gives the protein CAWNRGRWSTSMNTEAFF.

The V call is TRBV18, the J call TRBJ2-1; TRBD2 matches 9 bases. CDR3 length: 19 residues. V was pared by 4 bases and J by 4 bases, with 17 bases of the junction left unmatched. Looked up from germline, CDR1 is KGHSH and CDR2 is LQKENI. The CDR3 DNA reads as TGTGCCAGCTCACGGCGTTCTAGCGGGGATCCTACGAGGTACAATGAGCAGTTCTTC. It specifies CASSRRSSGDPTRYNEQFF.

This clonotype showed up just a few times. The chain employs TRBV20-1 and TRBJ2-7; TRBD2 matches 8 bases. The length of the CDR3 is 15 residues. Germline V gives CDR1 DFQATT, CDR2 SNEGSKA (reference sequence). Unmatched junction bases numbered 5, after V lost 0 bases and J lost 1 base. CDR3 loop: CSARDGGGPSYEQYF. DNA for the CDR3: TGCAGTGCTAGAGACGGGGGGGGGCCGTCCTACGAGCAGTACTTC.

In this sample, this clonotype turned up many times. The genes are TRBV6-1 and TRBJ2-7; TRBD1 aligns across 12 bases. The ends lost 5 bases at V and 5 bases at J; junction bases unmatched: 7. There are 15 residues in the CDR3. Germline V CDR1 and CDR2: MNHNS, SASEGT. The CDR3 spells CASSPGTGGLDEQYF. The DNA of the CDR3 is TGTGCCAGCAGTCCCGGGACAGGGGGCCTAGACGAGCAGTACTTC.

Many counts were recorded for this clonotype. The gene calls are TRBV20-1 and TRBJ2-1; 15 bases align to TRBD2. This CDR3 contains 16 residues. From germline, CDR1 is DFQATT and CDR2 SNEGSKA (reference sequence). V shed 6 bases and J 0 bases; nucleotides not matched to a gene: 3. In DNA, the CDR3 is TGCAGTGCGGGGACTAGCGGGGGGAGCTCCTACAATGAGCAGTTCTTC. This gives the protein CSAGTSGGSSYNEQFF.

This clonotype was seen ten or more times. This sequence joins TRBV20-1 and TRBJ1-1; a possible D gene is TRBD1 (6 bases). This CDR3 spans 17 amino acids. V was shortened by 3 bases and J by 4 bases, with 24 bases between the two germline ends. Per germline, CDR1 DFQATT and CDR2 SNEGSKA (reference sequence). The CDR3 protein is CSARDPRTGQPLTEAFF. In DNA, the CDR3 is TGCAGTGCTAGGGATCCCCGGACTGGACAGCCCCTCACTGAAGCTTTCTTT.

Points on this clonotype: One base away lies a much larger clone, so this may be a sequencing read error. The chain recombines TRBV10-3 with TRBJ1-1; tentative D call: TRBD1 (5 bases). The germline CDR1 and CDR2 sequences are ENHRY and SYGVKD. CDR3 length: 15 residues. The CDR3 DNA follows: TGTGCCATCAGTGAGTCAGGGGCGAAGTACACTGACGCTTTCTTT. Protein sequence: CAISESGAKYTDAFF.